This T cell receptor (beta chain) was obtained from a study of shared clonotypes between healthy human individuals. Study details: Donors had three CD4 naive, three CD4 memory, two CD8 naive and one CD8 memory plate apiece.

Deep-level assay runs were performed. Sequenced by immunoSEQ multiplex PCR; TCRdb stores in-frame clones only, minus some. The top ten clones hold around 1.7% of a sample with about 2.1 million clones, 85% to 95% of them seen once. The CDR3 covers 14 residues. Germline V gives CDR1 MNHEY, CDR2 SMNVEV (reference sequence). Trimming removed 7 bases from V and 2 bases from J, with 13 bases in between. Terminally differentiated effector memory CD45RA+ cells were excluded from the naive CD8 cells, which were CD45RO-negative and positively selected for CCR7. V is TRBV27 and J is TRBJ2-3, with unresolved D. The TCR was taken from a man younger than 35 in good health. Some clones in this sample may be carry-over from other donors' samples. Specimen: naive CD8+ T cells from PBMCs. CDR3 nucleotides: TGTGCCAGCACAGGCCTTGCTCTCACAGATACGCAGTATTTT. Its translation is CASTGLALTDTQYF.